This TCR beta chain was captured in a study of OX40 agonist ivuxolimab in advanced cancers. Turning to the study itself: Patients received intravenous ivuxolimab every 2 weeks at 0.01 to 10 mg/kg.

The sample holds a few counts of this clone. Its target is not known. Findings and caveats of the study: A proportion of nonresponders additionally exhibited low normalized T-cell clonal expansion.

The protocol was immunoSEQ multiplex PCR, while the TCRdb copy is restricted to in-frame clones and leaves out a portion. The data show 70,000 to 75,000 clones, approximately 90% seen once. The material sequenced was CD4+ or CD8+ T cells sorted from blood, taken in a trial of the OX40 agonist ivuxolimab. The TCR was taken from an adult with an advanced solid tumor such as melanoma, head and neck, liver or kidney cancer.

CDR3 coding DNA: TGTGCCAGCAGTTCGGGACAGCTCCTGTGGGGCTACACCTTC. Amino acids: CASSSGQLLWGYTF. The chain carries TRBV28 and TRBJ1-2; 7 bases are a match to TRBD1. CDR1 is MDHEN, CDR2 SYDVKM, per germline. This CDR3 is built from 14 residues. Unmatched junction bases numbered 10, after V lost 4 bases and J lost 8 bases.